What follows is one TCR beta chain and its context. Its antigen has not been determined. No per-base quality is available; no much larger clone lies one base away. Inclusive of the bounding cysteine and phenylalanine, the CDR3 is 15 residues long. Only the CDR3 part of the read is kept: 45 bases, read in frame from the first base. CDR1 MNHNS and CDR2 SASEGT are derived from the germline V gene. The V end gives up 6 bases and the J end 1 base, leaving 9 bases in the junction not matched to a gene. Library method: the immunoSEQ multiplex PCR assay. TCRdb stores this immuneACCESS table with in-frame sequences only. Part of the clones is absent; in the studies checked, under half of the shortfall reflects unresolved V genes, and no reason is known for the rest. A total of 15,000 to 20,000 clones appear in this sample, about 85% of them only once. The top ten clonotypes cover about 5% of the sample. This entry comes from a study of CD4+ T cells in melanoma (dated by TCRdb to 2021 to 2024). For context, the study as a whole: Neoantigen-specific CD4+ T cells in human melanoma were what the study investigated.

What the research found in general, with its limitations: Neoantigen-specific CD4+ T cells in melanoma were reported to show diverse differentiation states. Neoantigen-specific CD4+ T cells were reported to be correlated with the function of CD8+ T cells, macrophages and B cells.

Donors were patients with melanoma. In this chain, TRBV6-1 is recombined with TRBJ2-7, with TRBD2 identical over 7 junction bases. This clonotype originated in a human donor with melanoma. The sample was cells from a culture (not recorded whether cultured in vitro). For the CDR3, the sequence is CASSAVYGGSYEQYF. The DNA sequence is as follows: TGTGCCAGCAGCGCCGTCTACGGGGGGTCCTACGAGCAGTACTTC.